This T cell receptor (beta chain) was identified during a study of T cell responses to AZD1222 COVID-19 vaccine. Study findings and constraints: It was only a handful of AZD1222 recipients who were seropositive at baseline.

The CDR3 is 15 amino acids. J was trimmed by 1 base and V by 5 bases; bases with no gene match: 4. Germline assignment: CDR1 SGHTA and CDR2 FQGTGA. Remarks on this clone: Its target is not known.

The assay was immunoSEQ multiplex PCR, and TCRdb's table has in-frame clones only and misses some. Seen here are some 96,000 clones, around nine tenths observed once, and the top ten hold more than 15%. The sequencing used peripheral blood, collected on day 0 of AZD1222 vaccination. The V call is TRBV7-3, the J call TRBJ2-3; 9 nucleotides line up with TRBD1. This receptor was identified in an adult in good health. In nucleotides, the CDR3 is TGTGCCAGCAGCATACGACAGGGGGGCACAGATACGCAGTATTTT. This translates into CASSIRQGGTDTQYF.